The 30 T cell receptor beta chains given below trace back to one sample, sequenced in a study of Graves' ophthalmopathy and Graves' hyperthyroidism. The authors amplified TCR beta CDR3 regions, and they did so from RNA transcripts for repertoire sequencing. In the first round, RT-PCR was carried out with HTBI primers, and a multiplex PCR formed the second round. TCRdb ran MiXCR on the multiplex PCR reads and lists one entry per CDR3 protein. The sample has over a million distinct CDR3 sequences; about two fifths are singletons. Source material: peripheral blood or thyroid tissue (not recorded which). The receptors come from an adult man with Graves' hyperthyroidism.

CDR3 residues: CASNRPNRGRSETQYF. CDR3 nucleotide sequence: TGTGCCAGCAACCGTCCGAACAGGGGGCGGTCAGAGACCCAGTACTTC. The chain links TRBV10-3 to TRBJ2-5; TRBD1 matches 9 bases. The germline CDR1 and CDR2 sequences are ENHRY and SYGVKD. The CDR3 is 16 amino acids. Trimming cost V 10 bases and J 4 bases; bases outside gene matches: 16.

This clonotype came up once. The chain is built from TRBV6-1 and TRBJ1-5; D is possibly TRBD1 (5 bases). The V gene lost 3 bases and the J gene lost 2 bases, with 14 bases spanning the gap. Germline V gene lookup returns CDR1 MNHNS and CDR2 SASEGT. The CDR3 covers 16 residues. CDR3 amino acids: CASSDRGVWGNQPQHF. The CDR3 nucleotides read TGTGCCAGCAGTGACCGAGGGGTTTGGGGCAATCAGCCCCAGCATTTT.

J is TRBJ1-2 and V is TRBV29-1; the match to TRBD1 covers 9 bases. This CDR3 contains 14 residues. V was clipped by 5 bases and J by 8 bases; unmatched bases: 12. Germline V gene data show CDR1 as SQVTM and CDR2 as ANQGSEA. This chain's CDR3 is CSVTGTGWVEGYTF. In nucleotides, the CDR3 is TGCAGCGTTACCGGGACAGGGTGGGTGGAAGGCTACACCTTC.

The chain carries TRBV28 and TRBJ1-5, with a possible D match to TRBD1 (5 bases). Germline V gene sequence: CDR1 MDHEN, CDR2 SYDVKM. This CDR3 comprises 15 residues. Trimming cost V 2 bases and J 7 bases, with 15 bases left between them. CDR3 region: CASSLVGPQSQPQHF. The CDR3 DNA is TGTGCCAGCAGTTTAGTGGGACCGCAAAGCCAGCCCCAGCATTTT.

The count of this clonotype is one. One end of the junction fails to match germline, which may point to a read error. The chain links TRBV7-2 to TRBJ2-7; TRBD1 matches at 10 bases. Germline CDR1 and CDR2: SGHTA and FQGNSA. There are 15 residues in the CDR3. Here the CDR3 reads CASSLAGDRGYGQYF. Written as DNA, the CDR3 is TGTGCCAGCAGCTTAGCCGGGGACAGGGGATACGGGCAGTACTTC.

The chain couples TRBV6-5 to TRBJ2-5; D gene uncertain. The V and J ends lost 1 base and 5 bases respectively, with 17 bases between them. Germline CDR1 reads MNHEY; CDR2 reads SVGAGI. The CDR3 consists of 16 residues. The CDR3 region has the DNA TGTGCCAGCAGTTACTTATCAGGTGGTTTGACGGAGACCCAGTACTTC. This gives the protein CASSYLSGGLTETQYF.

This clonotype came up a few times. V usage is TRBV5-1 and J usage is TRBJ1-1; the D gene is possibly TRBD1 (6 bases). CDR1 is SGHRS, CDR2 YFSETQ, per germline. Trimming pared 4 bases from V and 1 base from J, leaving 11 bases between. This CDR3 is 14 amino acids long. In DNA form, the CDR3 reads TGCGCCAGCAGCCGACAGGAGGGGAACACTGAAGCTTTCTTT. This gives the protein CASSRQEGNTEAFF.

This clonotype was seen repeatedly, ten times or more. The V call is TRBV20-1, the J call TRBJ1-4, with D maybe TRBD1 (5 bases). Between the trimmed V and J ends, which lost 3 bases and 8 bases, there was a span of 13 bases. Germline V gene data show CDR1 as DFQATT and CDR2 as SNEGSKA (reference sequence). This CDR3 is 13 amino acids long. The CDR3 here is CSASGGDPEKLFF. The CDR3 bases are TGCAGTGCTAGTGGGGGAGACCCGGAAAAACTGTTTTTT.

This clonotype has ten or more counts. Germline is not matched at one junction end, which may reflect a read error. This sequence joins TRBV15 and TRBJ2-2, with 7 bases lining up with TRBD1. CDR1 LNHNV and CDR2 YYDKDF come from the germline V gene (reference sequence). The CDR3 is made up of 14 amino acids. The CDR3 loop is CASSGTANTGEPFF. CDR3 sequence (DNA): TGTGCCTCCTCCGGGACAGCGAACACCGGGGAGCCGTTTTTT.

With regard to this clonotype: A read error may be the cause here, since a much bigger clone is one base away. The CDR3 DNA sequence: TGTGCCATCAGTTACTCGGGGTCGGGGGAGCAGTACTTC. Amino acids: CAISYSGSGEQYF. The chain joins TRBV10-3 to TRBJ2-7, with a tentative D call TRBD2 (5 bases). The CDR3 has 13 amino acids. Per germline, CDR1 ENHRY and CDR2 SYGVKD. V shed 5 bases and J shed 7 bases, with 15 bases lying between them.

This sequence joins TRBV6-5 and TRBJ1-1; 8 positions match TRBD1. This CDR3 has 15 amino acids. Germline CDR1 is MNHEY and CDR2 is SVGAGI. J gave up 0 bases and V 6 bases, and 6 bases lay outside the gene matches. The CDR3 spells CASRPGQEVNTEAFF. In DNA, the CDR3 is TGTGCCAGCAGGCCGGGACAGGAAGTGAACACTGAAGCTTTCTTT.

A note on this clonotype: Compared with germline, one end of the junction differs, possibly owing to a read error. The chain's CDR3 is CSARGARGPEPRKTQYF. CDR3 DNA: TGCAGTGCCAGAGGGGCGCGGGGTCCGGAACCAAGGAAGACCCAGTACTTC. This sequence joins TRBV20-1 and TRBJ2-5; D might be TRBD2 (6 bases). Germline V gene sequence: CDR1 DFQATT, CDR2 SNEGSKA (reference sequence). The CDR3 loop spans 17 amino acids.

With regard to this clonotype: A much larger clone differs from this one at a single base, so this may be a read error. The chain has TRBV10-3 and TRBJ1-1, with D maybe TRBD1 (6 bases). The CDR3 extends over 12 amino acids. Germline V gene data show CDR1 as ENHRY and CDR2 as SYGVKD. The germline V and J ends were trimmed by 10 bases and 4 bases, with 13 bases remaining between them. This chain's CDR3 is CATKGVGTEAFF. The CDR3 nucleotides read TGTGCCACCAAGGGGGTCGGCACTGAAGCTTTCTTT.

At least ten counts were recorded for this clonotype. This rearrangement joins TRBV7-2 to TRBJ1-2, with D perhaps TRBD1 (6 bases). The CDR3 runs 15 residues. Trimming cost V 1 base and J 7 bases, with 16 bases left between them. Looked up from germline, CDR1 is SGHTA and CDR2 is FQGNSA. The CDR3 nucleotides are TGTGCCAGCAGCTTAGTTCCGACACCGGGGGCTGGCTACACCTTC. It encodes CASSLVPTPGAGYTF.

This clonotype was observed a handful of times. J is TRBJ2-2 and V is TRBV7-2; 7 bases match TRBD2. Germline V gene lookup returns CDR1 SGHTA and CDR2 FQGNSA. The CDR3 loop spans 15 amino acids. V lost 4 bases to trimming and J lost 3 bases; unmatched junction nucleotides: 5. In DNA form, the CDR3 reads TGTGCCAGCAGCTCCCGGGACTACTACACCGGGGAGCTGTTTTTT. Its translation: CASSSRDYYTGELFF.

This clonotype showed up many times. The J gene is TRBJ1-2, the V gene TRBV11-2, with D uncertain. The germline V gene encodes CDR1 SGHAT and CDR2 FQNNGV. Trimming took 3 bases from V and 9 from J, leaving 23 bases between them. This CDR3 spans 16 amino acids. CDR3 region: CASSFTEGLKTLSYTF. The CDR3 DNA follows: TGTGCCAGCAGCTTCACGGAGGGCCTGAAGACACTTAGCTACACCTTC. The whole variable domain, remainder taken from reference TRBV11-2 and TRBJ1-2, is EAGVAQSPRYKIIEKRQSVAFWCNPISGHATLYWYQQILGQGPKLLIQFQNNGVVDDSQLPKDRFSAERLKGVDSTLKIQPAKLEDSAVYLCASSFTEGLKTLSYTFGSGTRLTVV.

V is TRBV16 and J is TRBJ1-6; D perhaps matches TRBD1 (5 bases). This CDR3 has 14 amino acids. Germline lookup yields CDR1 KGHSY and CDR2 FQNENV. V was clipped by 4 bases and J by 4 bases, with 8 bases between them. The chain's CDR3 is CASSPKGYNSPLHF. CDR3 nucleotide sequence: TGTGCCAGCAGCCCCAAGGGGTATAATTCACCCCTCCACTTT.

CDR3 sequence: CAATGAQETQYF. Here the CDR3 DNA reads TGTGCCGCAACGGGGGCCCAAGAGACCCAGTACTTC. This chain links TRBV7-2 with TRBJ2-5; D could derive from TRBD1 or TRBD2 (6 bases each). The CDR3 is 12 residues long. The germline V gene encodes CDR1 SGHTA and CDR2 FQGNSA. V lost 11 bases to trimming and J lost 1 base, with 11 bases between them.

This clonotype was seen at least ten times. This chain uses TRBV7-9 with TRBJ2-7; D is perhaps TRBD1 (6 bases). The ends were cut back, 5 bases at V and 3 bases at J, with 41 bases in the middle. Germline V gives CDR1 SEHNR, CDR2 FQNEAQ (reference sequence). The CDR3 loop spans 23 amino acids. The chain's CDR3 is CASSLGSGTINTQPQGLDYEQYF. CDR3 in DNA: TGTGCCAGCAGCCTGGGATCCGGGACCATCAACACACAGCCCCAGGGGTTGGACTACGAGCAGTACTTC.

This clonotype was detected only a few times. The rearrangement joins TRBV6-5 to TRBJ2-5, with TRBD1 matching over 8 bases. The V and J ends lost 6 bases and 6 bases, in that order; junction bases with no gene match: 9. The CDR3 has 14 amino acids. From germline, CDR1 is MNHEY and CDR2 SVGAGI. CDR3 protein: CASSFSGGRQTQYF. The CDR3, as DNA: TGTGCCAGCAGCTTTTCAGGGGGCCGGCAGACCCAGTACTTC.

V gene TRBV10-2 combines with J gene TRBJ2-2; possibly TRBD1 for D (6 bases). The germline gives CDR1 WSHSY, CDR2 SAAADI. The CDR3 totals 16 residues. Trimming cost V 4 bases and J 9 bases, with 21 bases left between them. CDR3 loop: CASSAPERDTNRELFF. The CDR3 region has the DNA TGCGCCAGCAGTGCCCCAGAACGGGACACTAACCGGGAGCTGTTTTTT.

A few counts support this clonotype. The CDR3 DNA follows: TGTGCCAGCAGTTTATCCCCAGGGTCGTACGAGCAGTACTTC. Its translation: CASSLSPGSYEQYF. The rearrangement joins TRBV28 to TRBJ2-7; the D gene is possibly TRBD1 (5 bases). The CDR3 consists of 14 residues. Germline V gene data show CDR1 as MDHEN and CDR2 as SYDVKM. V was cut by 1 base and J by 4 bases, with 11 bases left in between. Complete variable domain (other parts from reference TRBV28 and TRBJ2-7): DVKVTQSSRYLVKRTGEKVFLECVQDMDHENMFWYRQDPGLGLRLIYFSYDVKMKEKGDIPEGYSVSREKKERFSLILESASTNQTSMYLCASSLSPGSYEQYFGPGTRLTVT.

This clonotype occurred a few times. This sequence joins TRBV6-5 and TRBJ2-7; TRBD1 agrees at 9 bases. Germline loops: CDR1 MNHEY, CDR2 SVGAGI. V lost 6 bases, J lost 3 bases, and 12 bases stayed unmatched. CDR3 size: 16 residues. CDR3 sequence: CASSPDRGRFSYEQYF. Written as DNA, the CDR3 is TGTGCCAGCAGCCCAGACAGGGGGAGGTTTAGCTACGAGCAGTACTTC.

This clonotype was counted a few times. V gene TRBV15 combines with J gene TRBJ1-5, with D unresolved. Germline assignment: CDR1 LNHNV and CDR2 YYDKDF (reference sequence). The CDR3 extends over 16 amino acids. V gave up 3 bases and J gave up 0 bases, with 12 bases separating them. The CDR3 reads CATSRDRGYSNQPQHF. The CDR3, as DNA: TGTGCCACCAGCAGGGACCGGGGTTATAGCAATCAGCCCCAGCATTTT.

This clonotype was seen more than once but under ten times. The chain carries TRBV12-3 or TRBV12-4 and TRBJ1-4; D perhaps matches TRBD1 (6 bases). V lost 4 bases to trimming and J lost 5 bases, with 14 bases between them. The CDR3 is 15 amino acids. CDR3 sequence (DNA): TGTGCCAGCAGTTCCTCAGACAGGAGGAATGAAAAACTGTTTTTT. Residues: CASSSSDRRNEKLFF.

This clonotype was found a few times. The chain combines TRBV5-1 with TRBJ1-2, with no clear D. Trimming took off 0 bases at V and 6 bases at J, with 9 bases between the two ends. The CDR3 loop spans 13 amino acids. Germline values: CDR1 SGHRS, CDR2 YFSETQ. The CDR3 sequence is CASSLEFWDGYTF. For the CDR3, the DNA is TGCGCCAGCAGCTTGGAGTTTTGGGATGGCTACACCTTC.

The table lists this clonotype with many counts. This sequence joins TRBV25-1 and TRBJ1-1; D gene ambiguous. CDR3 size: 13 residues. V dropped 10 bases and J dropped 5 bases, with 17 bases sitting between them. Per the germline V gene, CDR1 is MGHDK and CDR2 is SYGVNS. DNA of the CDR3: TGTGCCACGGTTGGGAAAACGGTAACTGAAGCTTTCTTT. This translates into CATVGKTVTEAFF.

This clonotype was seen only a few times. The chain carries TRBV5-5 and TRBJ1-4, with D tentatively TRBD1 (5 bases). CDR3 size: 14 residues. Trimming pared 5 bases from V and 8 bases from J, leaving 16 bases between. Per germline, CDR1 SGHKS and CDR2 YYEKEE (reference sequence). The DNA of the CDR3 is TGTGCCAGCAGGATCGGGACCTACGAGGAAAAACTGTTTTTT. Its translation is CASRIGTYEEKLFF. Using reference TRBV5-5 and TRBJ1-4 for the parts outside the CDR3, the full variable domain is DAGVTQSPTHLIKTRGQQVTLRCSPISGHKSVSWYQQVLGQGPQFIFQYYEKEERGRGNFPDRFSARQFPNYSSELNVNALLLGDSALYLCASRIGTYEEKLFFGSGTQLSVL.

The gene calls are TRBV27 and TRBJ1-1; TRBD1 matches at 7 bases. This CDR3 comprises 14 residues. J was trimmed by 4 bases and V by 5 bases; bases with no gene match: 7. Germline V CDR1 and CDR2: MNHEY, SMNVEV (reference sequence). The CDR3, as DNA: TGTGCCAGCAGTCCCAGGCCAGGGGGCACTGAAGCTTTCTTT. Protein: CASSPRPGGTEAFF.

V is TRBV25-1 and J is TRBJ1-5; maybe TRBD1 (6 bases). Germline CDR1 is MGHDK and CDR2 is SYGVNS. V lost 2 bases and J lost 4, with 24 bases in between. The CDR3 runs to 19 residues. The CDR3 nucleotides read TGTGCCAGCAGTGAAGGCGGGGAATCCGGGGGGCTAGGGAATCAGCCCCAGCATTTT. This translates into CASSEGGESGGLGNQPQHF.